The 27 T cell receptor beta chains below come from one sample, sequenced in a study of T cells expressing NK-cell markers. TCRdb reanalyzed the 5' RACE reads and collapses them to one entry per CDR3 protein, without DNA. The sample spans 500,000 or so distinct CDR3 sequences; the ten largest clones claim under 4.5%. The material sequenced was blood T cells: a sorted CD56 or NKG2C T cell subset, CD4+ or CD8+ T cells, or bulk PBMC T cells (not recorded which). These receptors were taken from a man younger than 35 in good health.

The genes are TRBV11-2 and TRBJ2-4; TCRdb indicates TRBD2, and absent DNA this call remains unverified. The germline V gene encodes CDR1 SGHAT and CDR2 FQNNGV. The CDR3 has 18 residues. This chain's CDR3 is CASSYTFRWGEARDIQYF.

The chain links TRBV4-2 to TRBJ2-2; the D call from TCRdb, TRBD1, cannot be confirmed without DNA. The germline gives CDR1 LGHNA, CDR2 YNFKEQ. The length of the CDR3 is 17 residues. CDR3 protein: CASSQLPGQTNTGELFF.

This chain uses TRBV4-3 with TRBJ2-3; TCRdb returns TRBD1, unconfirmable since there is no DNA. Germline CDR1 is LGHNA and CDR2 is YSLEER. This CDR3 has 16 amino acids. This CDR3 is CASSPGPGGITDTQYF.

The chain combines TRBV20-1 with TRBJ2-7; checking the TCRdb D call of TRBD2 is not possible without DNA. This CDR3 is 13 amino acids long. Germline CDR1 reads DFQATT; CDR2 reads SNEGSKA (reference sequence). The CDR3 region is CSASRREVSEQYF.

The chain combines TRBV9 with TRBJ1-2; the D gene TCRdb calls, TRBD1, cannot be checked with no DNA. Germline V gene sequence: CDR1 SGDLS, CDR2 YYNGEE. This CDR3 has 15 amino acids. Here the CDR3 reads CASSESTGTGGFYTF. The full variable domain, rest sourced from reference TRBV9 and TRBJ1-2, is DSGVTQTPKHLITATGQRVTLRCSPRSGDLSVYWYQQSLDQGLQFLIQYYNGEERAKGNILERFSAQQFPDLHSELNLSSLELGDSALYFCASSESTGTGGFYTFGSGTRLTVV.

CDR3 loop: CASSWGTDPNYGYTF. The V and J genes are TRBV5-6 and TRBJ1-2; TCRdb's D call of TRBD1 is untestable without DNA. The CDR3 loop spans 15 amino acids. The germline V gene encodes CDR1 SGHDT and CDR2 YYEEEE.

The gene calls are TRBV7-9 and TRBJ1-1; TCRdb's D call of TRBD1 is untestable without DNA. This CDR3 contains 15 residues. Germline V gene sequence: CDR1 SEHNR, CDR2 FQNEAQ (reference sequence). The CDR3 region is CASSQPDRVNTEAFF.

The V gene is TRBV13, the J gene TRBJ1-1; TCRdb's assignment of TRBD1 cannot be checked, as there is no DNA. Germline V gives CDR1 PRHDT, CDR2 FYEKMQ (reference sequence). The CDR3 runs to 14 residues. This CDR3 reads CASSLGQGRVEAFF.

The chain couples TRBV20-1 to TRBJ2-6. This CDR3 is 15 amino acids long. Germline V lookup: CDR1 DFQATT, CDR2 SNEGSKA (reference sequence). CDR3: CSARSLHSGANVLTF.

The rearrangement joins TRBV30 to TRBJ1-5; there is no DNA to check the TCRdb D call of TRBD1. Germline CDR1 is GTSNPN and CDR2 is SVGIG (reference sequence). The CDR3 sequence is 15 residues long. The CDR3 loop is CAWSGLGGGNQPQHF. Full variable domain (outside the CDR3, taken from reference TRBV30 and TRBJ1-5): SQTIHQWPATLVQPVGSPLSLECTVEGTSNPNLYWYRQAAGRGLQLLFYSVGIGQISSEVPQNLSASRPQDRQFILSSKKLLLSDSGFYLCAWSGLGGGNQPQHFGDGTRLSIL.

The rearrangement uses TRBV11-2 and TRBJ2-2. The CDR3 totals 19 residues. Germline V gene lookup returns CDR1 SGHAT and CDR2 FQNNGV. The CDR3 loop reads CATTTADLGSQPYTGELFF. Complete variable domain (other parts from reference TRBV11-2 and TRBJ2-2): EAGVAQSPRYKIIEKRQSVAFWCNPISGHATLYWYQQILGQGPKLLIQFQNNGVVDDSQLPKDRFSAERLKGVDSTLKIQPAKLEDSAVYLCATTTADLGSQPYTGELFFGEGSRLTVL.

V is TRBV29-1 and J is TRBJ2-1; the TCRdb call, TRBD2, lacks DNA for checking. Germline CDR1 and CDR2: SQVTM and ANQGSEA. The CDR3 runs 13 residues. CDR3 sequence: CSALGLAGVEQFF.

V is TRBV7-2 and J is TRBJ1-4. The CDR3 runs 15 residues. The V gene's germline CDR1 is SGHTA and CDR2 FQGNSA. This CDR3 reads CASSLEAGNNEKLFF. Full variable domain (outside the CDR3, taken from reference TRBV7-2 and TRBJ1-4): GAGVSQSPSNKVTEKGKDVELRCDPISGHTALYWYRQSLGQGLEFLIYFQGNSAPDKSGLPSDRFSAERTGGSVSTLTIQRTQQEDSAVYLCASSLEAGNNEKLFFGSGTQLSVL.

The rearrangement uses TRBV11-2 and TRBJ2-1; TCRdb's D call of TRBD2 is untestable without DNA. The CDR3 extends over 16 amino acids. Germline V gene data show CDR1 as SGHAT and CDR2 as FQNNGV. CDR3 protein: CASSPHPGLADSIQFF.

The gene calls are TRBV6-4 and TRBJ2-2; TCRdb picks TRBD1, but there is no DNA to check that call. The CDR3 spans 15 residues. Per germline, CDR1 MRHNA and CDR2 SNTAGT. This chain's CDR3 is CASSKDRGPTGELFF.

V and J are TRBV6-1 and TRBJ2-3; with no DNA, the TCRdb D assignment of TRBD2 cannot be verified. This CDR3 region has 17 residues. CDR1 MNHNS and CDR2 SASEGT come from the germline V gene. The CDR3 reads CASSEIAGGPGTDTQYF.

The chain combines TRBV18 with TRBJ2-5; there is no DNA to check the TCRdb D call of TRBD1. The CDR3 spans 15 residues. In germline, CDR1 is KGHSH, CDR2 LQKENI. This CDR3 reads CASSPLRGIQETQYF.

The chain uses TRBV2 and TRBJ1-1. CDR1 is SNHLY and CDR2 is FYNNEI in the germline V gene. This CDR3 has 12 residues. The CDR3 is CASRGGGTEAFF.

The chain recombines TRBV7-2 with TRBJ1-5. Germline loops: CDR1 SGHTA, CDR2 FQGNSA. This CDR3 region has 14 residues. The CDR3 reads CASSLAGNNQPQHF.

The chain recombines TRBV2 with TRBJ2-7. Per the germline V gene, CDR1 is SNHLY and CDR2 is FYNNEI. The CDR3 has 12 residues. The CDR3 loop is CASRTDGDEQYF.

The chain recombines TRBV12-5 with TRBJ2-2; with no DNA, the TCRdb D assignment of TRBD2 cannot be verified. The CDR3 sequence is 16 residues long. The germline CDR1 and CDR2 sequences are LGHNT and FRNRAP. The CDR3 protein is CASGLAGTPDTGELFF.

The CDR3 spells CSATGQGRQETQYF. The gene calls are TRBV20-1 and TRBJ2-5; TCRdb's D gene call, TRBD1, goes unchecked for lack of DNA. Per the germline V gene, CDR1 is DFQATT and CDR2 is SNEGSKA (reference sequence). There are 14 residues in the CDR3.

The chain has TRBV27 and TRBJ2-5; the D call from TCRdb, TRBD1, cannot be confirmed without DNA. Germline V gene lookup returns CDR1 MNHEY and CDR2 SMNVEV (reference sequence). CDR3 length equals 18 residues. This CDR3 is CASSAPGQGARRIETQYF.

The gene calls are TRBV28 and TRBJ2-1; without DNA, the TCRdb call of TRBD1 cannot be checked. Germline assignment: CDR1 MDHEN and CDR2 SYDVKM. CDR3 size: 16 residues. CDR3 loop: CASSPGGGQGFNEQFF. The full variable domain, rest sourced from reference TRBV28 and TRBJ2-1, is DVKVTQSSRYLVKRTGEKVFLECVQDMDHENMFWYRQDPGLGLRLIYFSYDVKMKEKGDIPEGYSVSREKKERFSLILESASTNQTSMYLCASSPGGGQGFNEQFFGPGTRLTVL.

The chain uses TRBV7-8 and TRBJ2-1; TCRdb proposes TRBD1, but this gene call is untestable without DNA. Per the germline V gene, CDR1 is SGHVS and CDR2 is FQNEAQ. The CDR3 has 18 residues. CDR3 residues: CASSLLGQGMRSYNEQFF.

The J gene is TRBJ2-1, the V gene TRBV28. Germline V gives CDR1 MDHEN, CDR2 SYDVKM. The CDR3 consists of 13 residues. The CDR3 sequence is CASSFAHWDEQFF.

This chain links TRBV28 with TRBJ2-3; the D gene TCRdb calls, TRBD2, cannot be checked with no DNA. This CDR3 region has 19 residues. In germline, CDR1 is MDHEN, CDR2 SYDVKM. CDR3 residues: CASSATSGRGSEVLDTQYF.